Presented here are 7 T cell receptor beta chains from one specimen sequenced in a study of blood T cell repertoires in COVID-19. Only in-frame clones appear in the TCRdb table, and some are missing; sequencing was by immunoSEQ multiplex PCR. The repertoire has approximately 97,000 clones, over 70% of them found once; the top ten carry about 4.4%. The sequenced sample was peripheral blood. The receptors originated from a man between 60 and 70 years old with acute or convalescent COVID-19.

The chain is built from TRBV28 and TRBJ1-5; TRBD1 aligns across 8 bases. Unmatched junction bases numbered 9, after V lost 6 bases and J lost 11 bases. The germline gives CDR1 MDHEN, CDR2 SYDVKM. This CDR3 spans 13 amino acids. The DNA of the CDR3 is TGTGCCAGCAGAACAAATGGACAGGGAGCCCAGCATTTT. Amino acids: CASRTNGQGAQHF.

This chain links TRBV18 with TRBJ2-3, with 11 bases identical to TRBD2. Germline V lookup: CDR1 KGHSH, CDR2 LQKENI. Unmatched junction bases numbered 2, after V lost 3 bases and J lost 3 bases. The CDR3 length is 15 residues. The DNA for the CDR3 is TGTGCCAGCTCACCGCTAGCGGGAGGAACAGATACGCAGTATTTT. Its protein product is CASSPLAGGTDTQYF.

The chain employs TRBV3-1 (or the pseudogene TRBV3-2) and TRBJ1-1; D unclear. The V end lost 2 bases, the J end lost 4 bases, and 8 bases lay between the germline ends. The CDR3 is made up of 13 amino acids. Germline V gene data show CDR1 as LGHDT and CDR2 as YNNKEL (reference sequence). CDR3 region: CASSQTMSTEAFF. The CDR3 nucleotides read TGTGCCAGCAGCCAAACTATGTCCACTGAAGCTTTCTTT.

The rearrangement uses TRBV7-9 and TRBJ1-4; D may be TRBD1 (6 bases). Germline V gene lookup returns CDR1 SEHNR and CDR2 FQNEAQ (reference sequence). V lost 5 bases, J lost 7 bases, and 11 bases lay in between. The CDR3 runs 13 residues. The CDR3 spells CASSDGGAEKLFF. The CDR3 region has the DNA TGTGCCAGCAGCGATGGGGGCGCTGAAAAACTGTTTTTT.

Only a few counts were recorded for this clone. V is TRBV2 and J is TRBJ1-1; D call uncertain. The germline V and J ends were trimmed by 4 bases and 1 base, with 10 bases remaining between them. This CDR3 region has 14 residues. Germline-derived CDR1 and CDR2 are SNHLY and FYNNEI. The CDR3 nucleotides are TGTGCCAGCAGTGTTGGAGGTCCGAACACTGAAGCTTTCTTT. This encodes CASSVGGPNTEAFF.

This chain joins TRBV5-4 and TRBJ1-2; maybe TRBD1 (6 bases). V was clipped by 0 bases and J by 2 bases, with 14 bases between them. The CDR3 has 16 amino acids. Germline V gene lookup returns CDR1 SGHNT and CDR2 YYREEE (reference sequence). CDR3 nucleotide sequence: TGTGCCAGCAGCTTGGTGTTCGGGGGGCAGAACTATGGCTACACCTTC. Translating gives CASSLVFGGQNYGYTF.

This chain's CDR3 is CAWSRGTSGGANEQFF. CDR3 nucleotide sequence: TGTGCCTGGAGTCGGGGGACTAGCGGGGGGGCCAATGAGCAGTTCTTC. The V gene is TRBV30, the J gene TRBJ2-1; 16 bases align to TRBD2. V was pared by 2 bases and J by 6 bases, with 4 bases of the junction left unmatched. The CDR3 totals 16 residues. CDR1 is GTSNPN, CDR2 SVGIG, per germline (reference sequence).